The 27 T cell receptor beta chains in this list originate from one sample, sequenced in a study of blood T cell repertoires in COVID-19. Here immunoSEQ multiplex PCR was the method, and the copy in TCRdb shows in-frame clones only, minus some. The sample holds some 140,000 clones; roughly 91% are singletons and the top ten take roughly 18%. The sample comprised peripheral blood. The receptors here all came from a man aged 45-60 years with active or convalescent COVID-19.

The sample holds one count of this clone. The chain employs TRBV27 and TRBJ2-7, with TRBD2 identical over 9 bases. CDR3 length equals 15 residues. With V trimmed by 6 bases and J by 2 bases, 8 bases remained unmatched. The germline gives CDR1 MNHEY, CDR2 SMNVEV (reference sequence). CDR3: CASSRSGRSAYEQYF. CDR3 nucleotide sequence: TGTGCCAGCAGCCGTAGCGGGAGATCGGCCTACGAGCAGTACTTC.

DNA of the CDR3: TGTGCCAGCAGCGTAGAAGACAGGGGAAATTCACCCCTCCACTTT. Translated, it gives CASSVEDRGNSPLHF. The chain combines TRBV9 with TRBJ1-6; 8 bases are shared with TRBD1. The germline V gene encodes CDR1 SGDLS and CDR2 YYNGEE. The J segment lost 7 bases and the V segment lost 0 bases, leaving 3 bases of the junction unmatched. The CDR3 extends over 15 amino acids.

The chain uses TRBV28 and TRBJ2-3; 12 positions agree with TRBD2. CDR3 length equals 16 residues. V lost 5 bases and J lost 1; bases outside the gene matches: 4. Germline CDR1 and CDR2: MDHEN and SYDVKM. DNA of the CDR3: TGTGCCAGCAGTCCCCGACTAGCGGGGGGCACAGATACGCAGTATTTT. Translating gives CASSPRLAGGTDTQYF.

This rearrangement joins TRBV4-1 to TRBJ1-6; D perhaps matches TRBD1 (6 bases). Trimming took off 4 bases at V and 8 bases at J, with 15 bases between the two ends. CDR1 and CDR2 from the germline V gene are MGHRA and YSYEKL. The CDR3 spans 15 residues. The CDR3 bases are TGCGCCAGCAGCCCCTGGACAGATTATGATTCACCCCTCCACTTT. Residues: CASSPWTDYDSPLHF.

This chain joins TRBV19 and TRBJ1-5; 9 bases line up with TRBD1. The length of the CDR3 is 16 residues. V lost 0 bases to trimming and J lost 3 bases; unmatched junction nucleotides: 3. CDR1 and CDR2 from the germline V gene are LNHDA and SQIVND (reference sequence). CDR3 DNA sequence: TGTGCCAGTAGTATAGAGGGACAGGGATTCAATCAGCCCCAGCATTTT. Residues: CASSIEGQGFNQPQHF.

The count of this clone is one. The chain combines TRBV7-2 with TRBJ2-2; 7 bases align to TRBD2. The length of the CDR3 is 16 residues. The V gene end was trimmed by 5 bases and the J gene end by 1 base; junction bases not matched to a gene: 7. Germline V CDR1 and CDR2: SGHTA, FQGNSA. This chain's CDR3 is CASSPVGGGNTGELFF. The DNA of the CDR3 is TGTGCCAGCAGCCCAGTGGGCGGGGGGAACACCGGGGAGCTGTTTTTT.

The gene calls are TRBV19 and TRBJ2-1; possibly TRBD1 for D (6 bases). The V end was cut by 5 bases, the J end by 10 bases, with 15 bases between. This CDR3 contains 13 residues. Germline lookup yields CDR1 LNHDA and CDR2 SQIVND (reference sequence). The CDR3: CASSADRFSEQFF. DNA for the CDR3: TGTGCCAGTAGTGCAGACAGGTTCTCCGAGCAGTTCTTC.

This clone was observed a handful of times. The chain carries TRBV5-1 and TRBJ2-1; no clear D gene. The CDR3 runs to 12 residues. CDR1 SGHRS and CDR2 YFSETQ come from the germline V gene. V lost 4 bases to trimming and J lost 8 bases, with 10 bases between them. This CDR3 is CASSPTQDEQFF. DNA for the CDR3: TGCGCCAGCAGCCCGACACAAGATGAGCAGTTCTTC. The whole variable domain, filled in from reference TRBV5-1 and TRBJ2-1, reads KAGVTQTPRYLIKTRGQQVTLSCSPISGHRSVSWYQQTPGQGLQFLFEYFSETQRNKGNFPGRFSGRQFSNSRSEMNVSTLELGDSALYLCASSPTQDEQFFGPGTRLTVL.

The rearrangement uses TRBV7-2 and TRBJ2-1, with 8 positions matching TRBD2. V was clipped by 4 bases and J by 7 bases; unmatched bases: 12. This CDR3 spans 16 amino acids. Germline V gene lookup returns CDR1 SGHTA and CDR2 FQGNSA. CDR3 loop: CASSSTSGPNLNEQFF. The CDR3 DNA follows: TGTGCCAGCAGCTCCACTAGCGGACCAAATCTAAATGAGCAGTTCTTC.

This chain links TRBV28 with TRBJ2-1; D is perhaps TRBD1 (6 bases). This CDR3 is built from 15 residues. V lost 8 bases and J lost 0, with 14 bases in between. Germline loops: CDR1 MDHEN, CDR2 SYDVKM. This chain's CDR3 is CASAGRDISYNEQFF. The DNA of the CDR3 is TGTGCCAGCGCGGGCCGGGACATCTCCTACAATGAGCAGTTCTTC.

As to this clone: Different DNA sequences within this sample yield the same CDR3. The J gene is TRBJ1-2, the V gene TRBV18, with 11 bases that match TRBD1. The CDR3 is 15 amino acids. J was trimmed by 4 bases and V by 3 bases; bases with no gene match: 4. Looked up from germline, CDR1 is KGHSH and CDR2 is LQKENI. The CDR3: CASSPGTGGGYGYTF. DNA for the CDR3: TGTGCCAGCTCACCGGGGACAGGGGGTGGCTATGGCTACACCTTC.

This clone was observed a single time. The V and J genes are TRBV10-1 and TRBJ2-1; D not certain. The CDR3 covers 14 residues. Per germline, CDR1 WNHNN and CDR2 SYGVQD (reference sequence). V was trimmed by 2 bases and J by 3 bases, leaving 8 bases between them. CDR3 bases: TGCGCCAGCAGTGAGCGACTTGACTACAATGAGCAGTTCTTC. The encoded protein is CASSERLDYNEQFF.

The gene calls are TRBV24-1 and TRBJ2-3, with 9 bases lining up with TRBD1. V shed 4 bases, J shed 4 bases, and the junction held 8 bases outside the gene matches. The V gene's germline CDR1 is KGHDR and CDR2 SFDVKD. This CDR3 region has 16 residues. For the CDR3, the DNA is TGTGCCACCAGTGACCCGGGACAGGGAATCGCAGATACGCAGTATTTT. Protein sequence: CATSDPGQGIADTQYF.

This chain links TRBV5-5 with TRBJ1-1; D not certain. This CDR3 region has 13 residues. Trimming pared 4 bases from V and 2 bases from J, leaving 9 bases between. Per the germline V gene, CDR1 is SGHKS and CDR2 is YYEKEE (reference sequence). The CDR3 DNA is TGTGCCAGCAGCACCTCAACAAACACTGAAGCTTTCTTT. It translates to CASSTSTNTEAFF.

This clone was seen a single time. The chain is built from TRBV6-5 and TRBJ2-2, with 8 bases matching TRBD1. CDR3 length equals 14 residues. Trimming took 8 bases from V and 6 from J; bases not matched to a gene: 8. Germline V gives CDR1 MNHEY, CDR2 SVGAGI. The CDR3 region is CASGQGALSGELFF. For the CDR3, the DNA is TGTGCCAGCGGTCAGGGGGCTCTTTCCGGGGAGCTGTTTTTT.

This clone occurred a few times. This chain links TRBV2 with TRBJ1-2; 11 bases match TRBD1. The junction had 7 bases not matched to a gene; V was cut back by 6 bases and J by 4 bases. This CDR3 has 15 residues. Germline CDR1 SNHLY, CDR2 FYNNEI. CDR3 DNA: TGTGCCAGCAGACCGGGGACAGGGGGTGGCTATGGCTACACCTTC. Amino acids: CASRPGTGGGYGYTF.

The rearrangement joins TRBV2 to TRBJ2-3; TRBD2 agrees at 8 bases. Germline lookup yields CDR1 SNHLY and CDR2 FYNNEI. CDR3 size: 17 residues. V lost 6 bases, J lost 1 base, and 12 bases stayed unmatched. DNA for the CDR3: TGTGCCAGCAGCGGTGAACGGGAGGGCGGAGGCACAGATACGCAGTATTTT. The encoded protein is CASSGEREGGGTDTQYF.

The genes are TRBV5-1 and TRBJ1-3; D ambiguous. Per the germline V gene, CDR1 is SGHRS and CDR2 is YFSETQ. The CDR3 is made up of 16 amino acids. V was shortened by 0 bases and J by 4 bases, with 14 bases between the two germline ends. CDR3 in DNA: TGCGCCAGCAGCTTGGCCGGAGGGTTCGCCGGAAACACCATATATTTT. It translates to CASSLAGGFAGNTIYF.

V gene TRBV14 combines with J gene TRBJ2-7; 8 bases agree with TRBD1. V shed 3 bases and J 1 base; nucleotides not matched to a gene: 8. The CDR3 totals 16 residues. The germline CDR1 and CDR2 sequences are SGHDN and FVKESK. CDR3 in DNA: TGTGCCAGCAGCCAGGACTGGACAGGGAGATCCTACGAGCAGTACTTC. Protein: CASSQDWTGRSYEQYF.

The genes are TRBV7-6 and TRBJ1-3; TRBD1 agrees at 8 bases. The CDR3 runs 16 residues. The V and J ends lost 5 bases and 1 base, in that order; junction bases with no gene match: 7. From germline, CDR1 is SGHVS and CDR2 FNYEAQ. CDR3 nucleotides: TGTGCCAGCAGCGCCGGACAGGGAGGGTCTGGAAACACCATATATTTT. Its translation: CASSAGQGGSGNTIYF.

This chain connects TRBV30 to TRBJ1-2; 8 nucleotides align to TRBD1. The V and J ends lost 4 bases and 0 bases, in that order; junction bases with no gene match: 10. Looked up from germline, CDR1 is GTSNPN and CDR2 is SVGIG (reference sequence). This CDR3 has 16 amino acids. The CDR3, as DNA: TGTGCCTGGACCCGAGGGGGACAGGCTACTAACTATGGCTACACCTTC. This translates into CAWTRGGQATNYGYTF.

CDR3 region: CSVDGQGAYEQYF. Written as DNA, the CDR3 is TGCAGCGTTGACGGACAGGGGGCCTACGAGCAGTACTTC. J is TRBJ2-7 and V is TRBV29-1, with 10 bases fitting TRBD1. Germline V gene sequence: CDR1 SQVTM, CDR2 ANQGSEA. The V gene end was trimmed by 3 bases and the J gene end by 2 bases; junction bases not matched to a gene: 1. This CDR3 is 13 amino acids long.

This clone has a single count. V and J are TRBV4-1 and TRBJ2-7; tentatively, D is TRBD1 (6 bases). Germline V gene sequence: CDR1 MGHRA, CDR2 YSYEKL. V was shortened by 2 bases and J by 4 bases, with 24 bases between the two germline ends. This CDR3 comprises 18 residues. The CDR3 protein is CASSQKTSGTLLGYEQYF. The CDR3 nucleotides are TGCGCCAGCAGCCAAAAGACCTCCGGGACACTTTTGGGGTACGAGCAGTACTTC.

Only one count was recorded for this clone. The J gene is TRBJ2-7, the V gene TRBV19; the match to TRBD2 covers 9 bases. The V and J ends lost 3 bases and 2 bases, in that order; junction bases with no gene match: 5. The germline V gene encodes CDR1 LNHDA and CDR2 SQIVND (reference sequence). The CDR3 totals 15 residues. The CDR3 nucleotides read TGTGCCAGTAGTATTGCGGCGGGAGGGCCCTACGAGCAGTACTTC. Its translation is CASSIAAGGPYEQYF.

The J gene is TRBJ2-3, the V gene TRBV19; possible D gene TRBD2, 5 bases. Looked up from germline, CDR1 is LNHDA and CDR2 is SQIVND (reference sequence). The CDR3 runs 16 residues. Trimming pared 4 bases from V and 0 bases from J, leaving 14 bases between. Here the CDR3 reads CASSTTSGISTDTQYF. CDR3 nucleotides: TGTGCCAGTAGTACGACGAGCGGTATCAGCACAGATACGCAGTATTTT.

The CDR3 bases are TGTGCCAGCAGCGAGCCTCGAACCCAGGACAGGGGCCTCCGACTGGGAGAGACCCAGTACTTC. Protein product: CASSEPRTQDRGLRLGETQYF. The genes are TRBV2 and TRBJ2-5; 9 bases align to TRBD1. Germline V lookup: CDR1 SNHLY, CDR2 FYNNEI. The V gene end was trimmed by 6 bases and the J gene end by 4 bases; junction bases not matched to a gene: 27. The CDR3 spans 21 residues.

This rearrangement joins TRBV15 to TRBJ2-7, with D unresolved. Germline lookup yields CDR1 LNHNV and CDR2 YYDKDF (reference sequence). The CDR3 spans 13 residues. With 0 bases removed from V and 7 bases from J, the gap between germline ends came to 10 bases. The CDR3 sequence is CATSRDFRLEQYF. The CDR3 DNA is TGTGCCACCAGCAGAGATTTCAGGTTGGAGCAGTACTTC.